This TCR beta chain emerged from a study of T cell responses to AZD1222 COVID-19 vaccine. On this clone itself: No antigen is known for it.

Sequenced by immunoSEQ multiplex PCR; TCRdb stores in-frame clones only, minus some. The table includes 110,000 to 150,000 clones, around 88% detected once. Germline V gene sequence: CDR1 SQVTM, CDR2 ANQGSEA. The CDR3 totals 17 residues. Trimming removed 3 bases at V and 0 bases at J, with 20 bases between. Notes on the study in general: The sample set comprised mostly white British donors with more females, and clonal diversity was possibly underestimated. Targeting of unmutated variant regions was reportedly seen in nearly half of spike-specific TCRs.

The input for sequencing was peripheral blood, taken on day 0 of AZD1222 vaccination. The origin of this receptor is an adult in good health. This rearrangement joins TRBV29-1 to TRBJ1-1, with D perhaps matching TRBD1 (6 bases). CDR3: CSVDPPFKTGLNTEAFF. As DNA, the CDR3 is TGCAGCGTTGACCCACCTTTTAAGACAGGCTTGAACACTGAAGCTTTCTTT.